The clone carrying this T cell receptor (beta chain) was recorded only once. This entry comes from a study of CD8 T cells in Susac syndrome. CD8+ and CD4+ T cells circulating in blood were sequenced for TCR beta. The germline V gene has CDR1 SGDLS and CDR2 YYNGEE. J gave up 7 bases and V 2 bases, and 11 bases lay outside the gene matches. The CDR3 is made up of 17 amino acids. Random hexamers primed reverse transcription of about 0.45 to 1 ug RNA. TCRdb called the immunoSEQ multiplex PCR reads again in MiXCR, with one record for every CDR3 protein. The data contain over 150,000 distinct CDR3 sequences, 95% to 96% of them singletons.

Material: CD4+ T cells from PBMCs. The rearrangement joins TRBV9 to TRBJ2-1; TRBD2 agrees at 11 bases. The TCR originated in a human donor with Susac syndrome. For the CDR3, the DNA is TGTGCCAGCAGCGTCTTAAGTAGCGGGAGGGGGGGGAATGAGCAGTTCTTC. Translated, it gives CASSVLSSGRGGNEQFF.